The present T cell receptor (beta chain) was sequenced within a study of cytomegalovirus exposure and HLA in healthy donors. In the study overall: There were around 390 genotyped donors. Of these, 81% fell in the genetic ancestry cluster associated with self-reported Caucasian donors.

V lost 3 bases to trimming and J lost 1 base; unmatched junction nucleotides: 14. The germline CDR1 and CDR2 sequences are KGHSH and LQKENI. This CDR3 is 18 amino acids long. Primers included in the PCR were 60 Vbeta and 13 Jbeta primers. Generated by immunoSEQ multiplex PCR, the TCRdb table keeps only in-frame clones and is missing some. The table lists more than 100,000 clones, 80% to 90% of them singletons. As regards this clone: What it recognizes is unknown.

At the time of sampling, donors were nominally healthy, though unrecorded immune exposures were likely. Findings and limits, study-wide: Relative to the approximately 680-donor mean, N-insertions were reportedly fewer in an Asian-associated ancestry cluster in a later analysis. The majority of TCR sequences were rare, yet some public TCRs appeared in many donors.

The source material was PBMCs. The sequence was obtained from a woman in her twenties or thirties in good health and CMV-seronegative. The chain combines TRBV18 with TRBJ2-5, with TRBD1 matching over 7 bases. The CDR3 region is CASSPMGQTAKGQETQYF. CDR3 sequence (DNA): TGTGCCAGCTCACCGATGGGACAGACGGCTAAGGGCCAAGAGACCCAGTACTTC.